These 7 T cell receptor beta chains were sequenced from one sample in a study of control samples from healthy donors and cancer patients. Here immunoSEQ multiplex PCR was the method, and the copy in TCRdb shows in-frame clones only, minus some. The table records about 160,000 clones, 93% of them present only once. The sequencing input was blood. These receptors came from a man younger than 35 in good health.

The chain has TRBV5-1 and TRBJ1-6; D gene uncertain. CDR1 is SGHRS and CDR2 is YFSETQ in the germline V gene. The V and J ends lost 7 bases and 0 bases respectively, with 17 bases between them. The CDR3 runs 17 residues. The CDR3 DNA follows: TGCGCCAGCGCTAAAACCATCCATGGCTCCTATAATTCACCCCTCCACTTT. It codes for CASAKTIHGSYNSPLHF. Drawing the rest from reference TRBV5-1 and TRBJ1-6, the complete variable domain is KAGVTQTPRYLIKTRGQQVTLSCSPISGHRSVSWYQQTPGQGLQFLFEYFSETQRNKGNFPGRFSGRQFSNSRSEMNVSTLELGDSALYLCASAKTIHGSYNSPLHFGNGTRLTVT.

V and J are TRBV5-1 and TRBJ2-5; TRBD1 is a possible D gene (6 bases). This CDR3 has 15 amino acids. Germline V gene data show CDR1 as SGHRS and CDR2 as YFSETQ. Trimming removed 4 bases from V and 1 base from J, with 14 bases in between. CDR3 protein: CASSLTGRGQETQYF. CDR3 coding DNA: TGCGCCAGCAGCCTGACAGGCCGGGGCCAAGAGACCCAGTACTTC. Full variable domain (missing parts from reference TRBV5-1 and TRBJ2-5): KAGVTQTPRYLIKTRGQQVTLSCSPISGHRSVSWYQQTPGQGLQFLFEYFSETQRNKGNFPGRFSGRQFSNSRSEMNVSTLELGDSALYLCASSLTGRGQETQYFGPGTRLLVL.

A few counts support this clone. The genes are TRBV13 and TRBJ2-4, with D perhaps assigned TRBD1 or TRBD2 (5 bases each). The CDR3 totals 13 residues. V was clipped by 11 bases and J by 1 base, with 12 bases between them. Germline V CDR1 and CDR2: PRHDT, FYEKMQ (reference sequence). In nucleotides, the CDR3 is TGTGCCGGAGGTGAGGGGGCCAAAAACATTCAGTACTTC. The encoded protein is CAGGEGAKNIQYF.

The chain joins TRBV4-2 to TRBJ2-3, with D possibly being TRBD2 (7 bases). V was trimmed by 4 bases and J by 6 bases, leaving 17 bases between them. Germline CDR1 is LGHNA and CDR2 is YNFKEQ. The CDR3 runs to 15 residues. Written as DNA, the CDR3 is TGTGCCAGCAGCCCGGAGGGGAGGGGGTTGGATACGCAGTATTTT. Amino acid sequence: CASSPEGRGLDTQYF.

This chain joins TRBV11-1 and TRBJ2-7; unclear D gene. The CDR3 totals 15 residues. Trimming pared 6 bases from V and 2 bases from J, leaving 17 bases between. Germline loops: CDR1 SGHAT, CDR2 FQDESV (reference sequence). The CDR3 DNA sequence: TGTGCCAGCAGATTTGGACCTACCCCTACCTACGAGCAGTACTTC. Translation gives CASRFGPTPTYEQYF.

The J gene is TRBJ2-2, the V gene TRBV7-2; TRBD2 agrees at 9 bases. CDR1 SGHTA and CDR2 FQGNSA come from the germline V gene. The CDR3 totals 16 residues. Trimming took 1 base from V and 3 from J; bases not matched to a gene: 3. The CDR3 protein is CASSLVVAGDTGELFF. CDR3 nucleotides: TGTGCCAGCAGCTTAGTTGTAGCGGGAGACACCGGGGAGCTGTTTTTT.

In this sample, this clone turned up a few times. V gene TRBV25-1 combines with J gene TRBJ1-5; D remains unclear. Germline assignment: CDR1 MGHDK and CDR2 SYGVNS. The CDR3 extends over 12 amino acids. V was clipped by 3 bases and J by 6 bases, with 6 bases between them. The CDR3: CASSDGVQPQHF. In DNA form, the CDR3 reads TGTGCCAGCAGTGATGGCGTTCAGCCCCAGCATTTT.